The following is a T cell receptor (beta chain) sequence with its context. Method: immunoSEQ multiplex PCR; TCRdb's copy keeps in-frame clones and lacks some. In the table there are about 25,000 clones, 94% of which are singletons. This sample was taken from a study of PD-1 blockade in classical Hodgkin lymphoma. Documented time point: newly diagnosed, previously untreated cHL patient sample. Germline CDR1 SEHNR, CDR2 FQNEAQ (reference sequence). The CDR3 is 17 residues long. V was pared by 2 bases and J by 5 bases, with 12 bases of the junction left unmatched. The sequence was collected from a human donor with classical Hodgkin lymphoma. The chain couples TRBV7-9 to TRBJ2-4; TRBD1 aligns across 7 bases. Sequencing input: peripheral blood mononuclear cells (PBMCs). The CDR3 loop reads CASSLFKGAGGENIQYF. The CDR3 DNA is TGTGCCAGCAGCTTATTCAAGGGGGCAGGCGGCGAAAACATTCAGTACTTC. Complete variable domain (other parts from reference TRBV7-9 and TRBJ2-4): DTGVSQNPRHKITKRGQNVTFRCDPISEHNRLYWYRQTLGQGPEFLTYFQNEAQLEKSRLLSDRFSAERPKGSFSTLEIQRTEQGDSAMYLCASSLFKGAGGENIQYFGAGTRLSVL.